This TCR beta chain is drawn from a study of T cell changes during pregnancy in multiple sclerosis. J lost 3 bases, V lost 4 bases, and 3 bases had no gene match. The CDR3 has 14 residues. CDR1 and CDR2 from the germline V gene are SGHDN and FVKESK. Here immunoSEQ multiplex PCR was the method, and the copy in TCRdb shows in-frame clones only, minus some. The profile shows 75,000 to 80,000 clones, 75% to 90% of them singletons. Sequences were derived from peripheral blood, sampled before pregnancy. This chain uses TRBV14 with TRBJ1-1; 9 positions match TRBD1. This receptor was taken from a female donor with multiple sclerosis, enrolled in a pregnancy study. The DNA for the CDR3 is TGTGCCAGCAGCCCCAGACAGGGGGACACTGAAGCTTTCTTT. It specifies CASSPRQGDTEAFF.